This T cell receptor beta chain was found in a study of cytomegalovirus exposure and HLA in healthy donors. Primers: 60 Vbeta forward and 13 Jbeta reverse. The repertoire was sequenced with immunoSEQ multiplex PCR; TCRdb's copy has only in-frame clones and lacks some. Of about 200,000 clones in the sample, roughly 84% were seen once. CDR3 length: 15 residues. The V end lost 0 bases, the J end lost 8 bases, and 14 bases lay between the germline ends. Germline lookup yields CDR1 LGHNA and CDR2 YNFKEQ. The sample comprised PBMCs. This TCR was sampled from a man aged 50 to 60 in good health and CMV-seronegative. This chain uses TRBV4-2 with TRBJ2-1; a weak D match, TRBD1 (5 bases). The CDR3 DNA reads as TGTGCCAGCAGCCAAGATGAGCGACAGTCCGATGAGCAGTTCTTC. Amino acid sequence: CASSQDERQSDEQFF.